The clone carrying this T cell receptor beta chain turned up a few times. This sample stems from a study of regulatory T cells in long-lasting Graves disease. The sample's time point: newly diagnosed GD, antithyroid drugs for less than 3 months. Researchers made the TCR library from RNA that was extracted from PBMCs. There are 14 residues in the CDR3. The germline CDR1 and CDR2 sequences are SQVTM and ANQGSEA. V trimming: 5 bases; J trimming: 4 bases; junction bases outside the gene matches: 5. Arm-PCR of CDR3 regions and iRepertoire HTBI primers were used to build TCR beta libraries. TCRdb ran MiXCR on the multiplex PCR reads and lists one entry per CDR3 protein. The sample shows hundreds of thousands of distinct CDR3 sequences, 15% to 20% of them seen only once. These data were also reused for a study on T cells in Graves' hyperthyroidism and ophthalmopathy. According to that study: Using the HTBI primer set, a first-round RT-PCR was run on the TCR CDR3.

The sample consisted of peripheral blood mononuclear cells (PBMCs), taken at new diagnosis, from a patient treated with antithyroid drugs. The genes are TRBV29-1 and TRBJ2-3, with 11 bases aligning to TRBD1. The sequence derives from a woman in her forties or fifties with Graves disease. Written as DNA, the CDR3 is TGCAGCGTTCGGACAGGGGGCATCTCAGATACGCAGTATTTT. This gives the protein CSVRTGGISDTQYF.